The next 9 T cell receptor beta chains were all read from a single sample in a study of T cells after yellow fever vaccination. Each CDR3 protein gets one entry after TCRdb re-called the 5' RACE reads with MiXCR. The table lists some 120,000 distinct CDR3 sequences, roughly 15% of them singletons. Sequencing was performed on CD8+ T cells sorted from PBMCs, taken 5 days after the yellow fever booster vaccination. These receptors were obtained from a man aged 18-30 years who received the YFV17D yellow fever vaccine.

This clonotype was found a few times. The chain couples TRBV12-3 or TRBV12-4 to TRBJ2-1; D may be TRBD1 (5 bases). V was clipped by 5 bases and J by 5 bases, with 16 bases between them. The CDR3 has 15 residues. In nucleotides, the CDR3 is TGTGCCAGCAGTCCCCTGGGGCAGGGAAACAATGAGCAGTTCTTC. Its translation is CASSPLGQGNNEQFF.

This clonotype showed up just a few times. The chain employs TRBV5-1 and TRBJ2-7; D possibly corresponds to TRBD2 (7 bases). V was shortened by 0 bases and J by 1 base, with 14 bases between the two germline ends. The CDR3 is made up of 16 amino acids. In germline, CDR1 is SGHRS, CDR2 YFSETQ. The CDR3 sequence: CASSLAEGGMSYEQYF. The CDR3 bases are TGCGCCAGCAGCTTGGCCGAGGGGGGGATGTCCTACGAGCAGTACTTC.

This clonotype showed up just a few times. The rearrangement links TRBV9 to TRBJ2-1; D may be TRBD1 (6 bases). CDR1 is SGDLS, CDR2 YYNGEE, per germline. The CDR3 has 16 residues. V was shortened by 0 bases and J by 8 bases, with 18 bases between the two germline ends. The CDR3, as DNA: TGTGCCAGCAGCGTAGTGGTAGGGGGTTTGAGTGATGAGCAGTTCTTC. It yields the protein CASSVVVGGLSDEQFF.

The chain links TRBV10-2 to TRBJ1-6, with 7 bases fitting TRBD1. Germline CDR1 reads WSHSY; CDR2 reads SAAADI. The CDR3 has 15 amino acids. J gave up 7 bases and V 6 bases, and 9 bases lay outside the gene matches. The CDR3 DNA sequence: TGCGCCAGCAGCCTGCTCGGGGGACAGAATTCACCCCTCCACTTT. Protein sequence: CASSLLGGQNSPLHF.

This clonotype was counted only a few times. The chain combines TRBV12-5 with TRBJ2-5; D is perhaps TRBD1 (6 bases). The V gene's germline CDR1 is LGHNT and CDR2 FRNRAP. The length of the CDR3 is 13 residues. Trimming shortened V by 3 bases and J by 2 bases, and 7 bases separated the two germline ends. As DNA, the CDR3 is TGTGCTAGTGGTTTAGGGGGACAAGAGACCCAGTACTTC. Amino acid sequence: CASGLGGQETQYF.

This chain joins TRBV6-2 or TRBV6-3 and TRBJ1-2; D is unclear. The CDR3 totals 14 residues. Germline V lookup: CDR1 MNHEY, CDR2 SVGEGT. Trimming took off 4 bases at V and 10 bases at J, with 19 bases between the two ends. CDR3 in amino acids: CASSSPRIRDHYTF. The CDR3 DNA follows: TGTGCCAGCAGTTCCCCCAGGATCCGGGATCACTACACCTTC.

This clonotype was found many times. The CDR3 bases are TGTGCCAGCAGCCAAAACTTACCTAGCGGGGGATACAATGAGCAGTTCTTC. Amino acid sequence: CASSQNLPSGGYNEQFF. This chain joins TRBV4-2 and TRBJ2-1; TRBD2 matches 10 bases. The CDR3 is 17 residues long. CDR1 is LGHNA, CDR2 YNFKEQ, per germline. Trimming removed 2 bases from V and 4 bases from J; junction bases left unmatched: 8.

This clonotype was detected only a few times. The chain couples TRBV27 to TRBJ2-5; no reliable D call. V was clipped by 3 bases and J by 1 base, with 9 bases between them. The CDR3 is made up of 14 amino acids. The germline V gene has CDR1 MNHEY and CDR2 SMNVEV (reference sequence). CDR3 nucleotides: TGTGCCAGCAGTTTTGGCGGAACCCAAGAGACCCAGTACTTC. Its translation is CASSFGGTQETQYF.

This clonotype has a handful of counts. The J gene is TRBJ1-1, the V gene TRBV4-2, with D possibly TRBD1 on 6 matching bases. Germline CDR1 reads LGHNA; CDR2 reads YNFKEQ. The CDR3 loop spans 16 amino acids. V was cut by 0 bases and J by 10 bases, with 21 bases left in between. CDR3 nucleotide sequence: TGTGCCAGCAGCCAAGATGATTTCCGGACAGCGGGCGGAGCTTTCTTT. Translated: CASSQDDFRTAGGAFF.